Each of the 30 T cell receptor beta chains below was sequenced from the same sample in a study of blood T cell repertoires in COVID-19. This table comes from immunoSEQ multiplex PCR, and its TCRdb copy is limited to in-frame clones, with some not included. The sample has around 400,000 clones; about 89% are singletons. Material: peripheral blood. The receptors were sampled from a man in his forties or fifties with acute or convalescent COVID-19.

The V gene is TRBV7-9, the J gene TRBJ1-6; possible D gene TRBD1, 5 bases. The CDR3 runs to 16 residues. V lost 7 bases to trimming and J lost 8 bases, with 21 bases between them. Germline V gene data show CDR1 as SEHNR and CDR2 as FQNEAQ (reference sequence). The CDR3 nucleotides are TGTGCCAGCACCCAGGGATTTGCGGGACGGGATTCACCCCTCCACTTT. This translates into CASTQGFAGRDSPLHF.

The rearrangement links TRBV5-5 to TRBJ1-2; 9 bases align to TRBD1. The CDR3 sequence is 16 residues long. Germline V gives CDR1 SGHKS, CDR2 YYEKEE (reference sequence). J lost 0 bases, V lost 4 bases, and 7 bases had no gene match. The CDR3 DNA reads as TGTGCCAGCAGCATCGGGACAGGGCCACCTAACTATGGCTACACCTTC. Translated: CASSIGTGPPNYGYTF.

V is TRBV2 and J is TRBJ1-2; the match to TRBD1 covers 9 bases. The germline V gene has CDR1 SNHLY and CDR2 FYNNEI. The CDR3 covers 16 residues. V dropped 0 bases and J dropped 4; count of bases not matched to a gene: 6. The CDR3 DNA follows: TGTGCCAGCAGTGAAGCGCGGACAGGGGTTACCTATGGCTACACCTTC. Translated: CASSEARTGVTYGYTF.

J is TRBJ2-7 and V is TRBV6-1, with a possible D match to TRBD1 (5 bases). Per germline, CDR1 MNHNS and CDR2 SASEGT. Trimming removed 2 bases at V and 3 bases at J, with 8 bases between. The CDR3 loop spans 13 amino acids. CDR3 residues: CASSESGHYEQYF. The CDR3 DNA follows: TGTGCCAGCAGTGAATCAGGGCACTACGAGCAGTACTTC.

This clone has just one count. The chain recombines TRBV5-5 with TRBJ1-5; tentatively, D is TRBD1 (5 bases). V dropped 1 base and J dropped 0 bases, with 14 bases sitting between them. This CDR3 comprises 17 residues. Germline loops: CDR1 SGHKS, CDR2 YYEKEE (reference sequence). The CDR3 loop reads CASSLRFRDYSNQPQHF. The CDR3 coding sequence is TGTGCCAGCAGCTTGAGATTCAGGGACTATAGCAATCAGCCCCAGCATTTT. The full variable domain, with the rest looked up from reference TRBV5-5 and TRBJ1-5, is DAGVTQSPTHLIKTRGQQVTLRCSPISGHKSVSWYQQVLGQGPQFIFQYYEKEERGRGNFPDRFSARQFPNYSSELNVNALLLGDSALYLCASSLRFRDYSNQPQHFGDGTRLSIL.

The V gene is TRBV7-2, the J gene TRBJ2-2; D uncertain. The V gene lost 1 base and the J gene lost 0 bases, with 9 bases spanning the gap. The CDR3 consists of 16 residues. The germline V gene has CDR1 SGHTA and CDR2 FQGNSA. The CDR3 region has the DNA TGTGCCAGCAGCTTAGACAGACCCCCGAACACCGGGGAGCTGTTTTTT. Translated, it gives CASSLDRPPNTGELFF.

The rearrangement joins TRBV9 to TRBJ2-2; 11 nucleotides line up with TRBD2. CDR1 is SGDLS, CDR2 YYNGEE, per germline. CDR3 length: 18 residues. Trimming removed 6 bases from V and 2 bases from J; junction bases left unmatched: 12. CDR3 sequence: CASTRHLLAGGNTGELFF. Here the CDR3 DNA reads TGTGCCAGCACCAGGCATCTCCTAGCGGGAGGTAACACCGGGGAGCTGTTTTTT.

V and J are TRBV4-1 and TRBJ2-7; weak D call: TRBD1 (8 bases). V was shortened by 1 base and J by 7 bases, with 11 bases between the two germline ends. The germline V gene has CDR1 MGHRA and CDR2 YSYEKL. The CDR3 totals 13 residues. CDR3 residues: CASSQAQGGEQYF. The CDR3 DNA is TGCGCCAGCAGCCAAGCACAGGGGGGGGAGCAGTACTTC.

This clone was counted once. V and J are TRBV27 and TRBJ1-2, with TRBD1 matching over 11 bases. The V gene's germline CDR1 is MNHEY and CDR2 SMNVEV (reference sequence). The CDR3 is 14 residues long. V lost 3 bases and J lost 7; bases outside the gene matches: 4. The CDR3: CASSLGQGVGGYTF. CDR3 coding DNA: TGTGCCAGCAGTTTGGGACAGGGGGTAGGTGGCTACACCTTC.

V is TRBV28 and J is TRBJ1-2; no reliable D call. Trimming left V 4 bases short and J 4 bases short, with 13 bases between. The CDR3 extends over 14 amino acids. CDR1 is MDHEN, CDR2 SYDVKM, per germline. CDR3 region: CASSSYAAPYGYTF. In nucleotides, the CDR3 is TGTGCCAGCAGTTCCTACGCGGCCCCCTATGGCTACACCTTC.

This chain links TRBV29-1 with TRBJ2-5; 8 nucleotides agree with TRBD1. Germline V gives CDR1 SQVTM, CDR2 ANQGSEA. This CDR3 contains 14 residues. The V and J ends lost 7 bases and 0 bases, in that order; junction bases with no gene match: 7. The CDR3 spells CSADLQGDQETQYF. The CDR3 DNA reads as TGCAGCGCCGATTTACAGGGGGACCAAGAGACCCAGTACTTC.

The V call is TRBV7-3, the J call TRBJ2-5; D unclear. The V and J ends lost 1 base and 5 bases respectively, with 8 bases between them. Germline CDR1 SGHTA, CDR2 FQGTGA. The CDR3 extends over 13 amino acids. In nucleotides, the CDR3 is TGTGCCAGCAGCTTAAGTCTAGATGAGACCCAGTACTTC. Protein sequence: CASSLSLDETQYF.

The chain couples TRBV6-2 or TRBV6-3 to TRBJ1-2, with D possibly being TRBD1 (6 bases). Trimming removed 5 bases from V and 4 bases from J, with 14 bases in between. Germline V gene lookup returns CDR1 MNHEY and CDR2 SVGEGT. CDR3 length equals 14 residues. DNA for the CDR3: TGTGCCAGCAGTCCCCAGGACAGCTTCTATGGCTACACCTTC. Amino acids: CASSPQDSFYGYTF.

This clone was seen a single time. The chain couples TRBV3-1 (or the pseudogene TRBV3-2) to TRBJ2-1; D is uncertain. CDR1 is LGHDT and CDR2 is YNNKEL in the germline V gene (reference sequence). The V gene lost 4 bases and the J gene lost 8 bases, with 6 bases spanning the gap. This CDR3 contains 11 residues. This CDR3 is CASSLEHEQFF. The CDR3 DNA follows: TGTGCCAGCAGCCTTGAGCATGAGCAGTTCTTC.

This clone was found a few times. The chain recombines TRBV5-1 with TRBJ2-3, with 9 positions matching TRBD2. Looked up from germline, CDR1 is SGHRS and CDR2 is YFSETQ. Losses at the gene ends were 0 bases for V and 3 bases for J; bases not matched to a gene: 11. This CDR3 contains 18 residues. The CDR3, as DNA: TGCGCCAGCAGCTTGGAGGGCGGGGGGGCCCCGAGTACAGATACGCAGTATTTT. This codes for CASSLEGGGAPSTDTQYF.

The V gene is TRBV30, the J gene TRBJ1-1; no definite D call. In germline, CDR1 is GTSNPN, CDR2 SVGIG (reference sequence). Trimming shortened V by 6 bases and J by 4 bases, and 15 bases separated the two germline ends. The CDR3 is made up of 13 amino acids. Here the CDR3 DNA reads TGTGCCTGCTCCCCCCAGGCATTCACTGAAGCTTTCTTT. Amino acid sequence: CACSPQAFTEAFF.

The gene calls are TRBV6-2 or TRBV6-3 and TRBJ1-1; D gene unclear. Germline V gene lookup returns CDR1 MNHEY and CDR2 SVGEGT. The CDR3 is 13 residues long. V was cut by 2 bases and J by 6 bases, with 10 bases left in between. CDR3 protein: CASSYNQASEAFF. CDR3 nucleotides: TGTGCCAGCAGTTACAACCAGGCCTCTGAAGCTTTCTTT.

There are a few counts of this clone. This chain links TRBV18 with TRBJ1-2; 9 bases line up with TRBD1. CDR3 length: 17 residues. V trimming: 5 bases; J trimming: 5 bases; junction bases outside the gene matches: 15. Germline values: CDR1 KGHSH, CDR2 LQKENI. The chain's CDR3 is CASSSLTDPGQGYGYTF. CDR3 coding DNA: TGTGCCAGCTCATCACTTACTGATCCGGGACAGGGATATGGCTACACCTTC.

In DNA form, the CDR3 reads TGTGCCAGCAGTAGGGACATCTCCTACGAGCAGTACTTC. This translates into CASSRDISYEQYF. The chain links TRBV5-6 to TRBJ2-7; tentatively, D is TRBD1 (6 bases). The CDR3 is 13 residues long. V was cut by 5 bases and J by 0 bases, with 9 bases left in between. Germline V CDR1 and CDR2: SGHDT, YYEEEE.

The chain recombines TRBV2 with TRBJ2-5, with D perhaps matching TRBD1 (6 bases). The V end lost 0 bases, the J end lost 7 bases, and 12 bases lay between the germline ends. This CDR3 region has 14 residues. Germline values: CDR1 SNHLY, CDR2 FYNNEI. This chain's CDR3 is CASSEALRGTTQYF. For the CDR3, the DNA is TGTGCCAGCAGTGAAGCGCTCAGGGGAACGACCCAGTACTTC.

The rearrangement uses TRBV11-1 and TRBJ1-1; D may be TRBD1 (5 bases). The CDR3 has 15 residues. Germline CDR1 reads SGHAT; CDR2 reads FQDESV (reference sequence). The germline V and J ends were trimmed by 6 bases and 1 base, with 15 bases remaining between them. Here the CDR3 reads CASSTYVGGNTEAFF. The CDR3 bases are TGTGCCAGCAGTACCTATGTGGGGGGGAACACTGAAGCTTTCTTT.

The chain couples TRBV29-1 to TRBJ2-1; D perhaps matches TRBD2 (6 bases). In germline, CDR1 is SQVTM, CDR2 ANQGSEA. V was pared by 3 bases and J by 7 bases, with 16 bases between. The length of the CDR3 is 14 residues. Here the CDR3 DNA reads TGCAGCGTTGATCTAACGGACTACAGTAATGAGCAGTTCTTC. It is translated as CSVDLTDYSNEQFF.

CDR3 sequence reads: CASSYGRGPSYEQYF. In DNA form, the CDR3 reads TGTGCCAGCAGTTACGGGCGGGGCCCATCCTACGAGCAGTACTTC. The chain recombines TRBV6-2 or TRBV6-3 with TRBJ2-7, with D tentatively TRBD2 (6 bases). The CDR3 sequence is 15 residues long. Looked up from germline, CDR1 is MNHEY and CDR2 is SVGEGT. Trimming removed 2 bases from V and 1 base from J, with 12 bases in between.

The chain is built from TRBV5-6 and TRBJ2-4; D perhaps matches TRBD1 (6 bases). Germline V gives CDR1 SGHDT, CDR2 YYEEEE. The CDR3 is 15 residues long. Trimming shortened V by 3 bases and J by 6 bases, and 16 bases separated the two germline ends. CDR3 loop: CASSWRFGGINIQYF. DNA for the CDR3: TGTGCCAGCAGCTGGCGGTTTGGGGGCATAAACATTCAGTACTTC.

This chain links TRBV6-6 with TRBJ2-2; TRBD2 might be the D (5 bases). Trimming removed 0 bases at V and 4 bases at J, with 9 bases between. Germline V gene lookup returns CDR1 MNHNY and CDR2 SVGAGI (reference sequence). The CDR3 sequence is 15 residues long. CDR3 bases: TGTGCCAGCAGTTACTCTCTAGCTGGCACCGGGGAGCTGTTTTTT. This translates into CASSYSLAGTGELFF.

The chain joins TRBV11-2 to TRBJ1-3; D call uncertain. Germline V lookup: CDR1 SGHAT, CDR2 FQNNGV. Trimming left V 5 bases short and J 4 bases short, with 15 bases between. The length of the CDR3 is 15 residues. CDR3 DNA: TGTGCCAGCAGCCGCGGCAGAGTCGCGGGAAACACCATATATTTT. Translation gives CASSRGRVAGNTIYF.

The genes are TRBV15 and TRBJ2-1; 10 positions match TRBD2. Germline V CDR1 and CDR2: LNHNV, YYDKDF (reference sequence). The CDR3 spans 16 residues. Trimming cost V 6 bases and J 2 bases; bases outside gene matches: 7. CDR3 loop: CATRTLAGSPYNEQFF. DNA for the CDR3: TGTGCCACCAGAACACTAGCGGGATCACCCTACAATGAGCAGTTCTTC. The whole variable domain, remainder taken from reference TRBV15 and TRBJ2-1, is DAMVIQNPRYQVTQFGKPVTLSCSQTLNHNVMYWYQQKSSQAPKLLFHYYDKDFNNEADTPDNFQSRRPNTSFCFLDIRSPGLGDTAMYLCATRTLAGSPYNEQFFGPGTRLTVL.

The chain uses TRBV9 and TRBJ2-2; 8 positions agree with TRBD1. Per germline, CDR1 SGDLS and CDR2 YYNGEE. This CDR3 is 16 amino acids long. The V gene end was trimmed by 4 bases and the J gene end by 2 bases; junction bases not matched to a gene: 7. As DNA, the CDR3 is TGTGCCAGCAGCCCTTGGACAGGGATCAACACCGGGGAGCTGTTTTTT. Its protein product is CASSPWTGINTGELFF.

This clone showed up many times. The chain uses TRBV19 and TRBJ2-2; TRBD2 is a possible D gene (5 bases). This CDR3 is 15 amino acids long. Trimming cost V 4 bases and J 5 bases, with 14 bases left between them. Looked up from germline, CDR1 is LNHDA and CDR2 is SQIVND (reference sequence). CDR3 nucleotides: TGTGCCAGTAGTACCCTGAGAGGGCGGACCGGGGAGCTGTTTTTT. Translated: CASSTLRGRTGELFF.

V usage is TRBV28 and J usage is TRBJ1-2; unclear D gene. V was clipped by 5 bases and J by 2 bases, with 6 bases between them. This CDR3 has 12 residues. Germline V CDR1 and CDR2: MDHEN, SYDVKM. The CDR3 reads CASSLLNYGYTF. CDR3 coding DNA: TGTGCCAGCAGTCTCCTAAACTATGGCTACACCTTC.